The clone carrying this T cell receptor (beta chain) has a handful of counts. Its specificity is unknown. This sample stems from a study of CD8 T cells in ankylosing spondylitis. Study results and caveats: What seemed typical of ankylosing spondylitis blood was a TCR beta motif built from 8 or 9 highly homologous variants. Disease-linked clones were CD8+ and relatively rare in peripheral blood. Reactive arthritis synovial fluid and blood were previously reported to contain some motif variants.

From germline, CDR1 is MNHEY and CDR2 SMNVEV (reference sequence). V lost 1 base to trimming and J lost 2 bases, with 15 bases between them. The CDR3 covers 16 residues. Quantitative barcoded 5'-RACE was used to prepare TCR beta libraries. MiXCR, applied by TCRdb to the 5' RACE reads, yields one record per CDR3 protein. The repertoire holds hundreds of thousands of distinct CDR3 sequences, more than 9.5% seen once, with approximately 6.2% in the top ten. The sequence derives from a male donor with ankylosing spondylitis. This sequence joins TRBV27 and TRBJ2-7; TRBD2 might be the D (6 bases). Sequencing input: blood, either unsorted or a sorted T cell fraction (not recorded which). This CDR3 reads CASSLYPPRETYEQYF. The CDR3, as DNA: TGTGCCAGCAGTTTATACCCGCCCCGGGAGACCTACGAGCAGTACTTC.